The subject of this entry is one T cell receptor beta chain. UMIs that included a 6-nucleotide sample barcode were added by template switching, which took place during cDNA synthesis. Reanalyzing the 5' RACE reads, TCRdb keeps one entry per CDR3 protein, without DNA. Its clone listing holds about 110,000 distinct CDR3 sequences. This record belongs to a study of monozygotic twins with inflammatory bowel disease. Germline V gives CDR1 DFQATT, CDR2 SNEGSKA (reference sequence). The CDR3 sequence is 16 residues long. This sequence originates from a human donor with ulcerative colitis or Crohn's disease, or a healthy co-twin of an affected twin (not recorded which). The V gene is TRBV20-1, the J gene TRBJ2-1; as DNA is missing, the TRBD1 call by TCRdb cannot be tested. The source material was blood. Here the CDR3 reads CSARDWDRGSDNEQFF.